Reported below is one T cell receptor (beta chain). Its antigen is unidentified. Generated by immunoSEQ multiplex PCR, the TCRdb table keeps only in-frame clones and is missing some. There are fewer than 3 million clones in the sample; just under 95% occur only once, and approximately 0.4% lies in the top ten. The germline gives CDR1 MDHEN, CDR2 SYDVKM. The length of the CDR3 is 18 residues. Trimming took 3 bases from V and 5 from J; bases not matched to a gene: 16. The donors, all of them Caucasian adults, lived in Nashville, Tennessee. The source of the sample is a study of shared clonotypes between healthy human individuals. General study results and limits: Clonotypes not shared had lower generation probabilities than those common to all four donors. Naive subsets generally exceeded memory subsets in estimated richness.

Sample: naive CD4+ T cells from PBMCs. Documented subset: CD45RA+ positively selected. This chain joins TRBV28 and TRBJ1-2; 9 bases agree with TRBD1. This receptor was taken from a man younger than 35 in good health. Some clones in this sample may be carry-over from other donors' samples. The CDR3 DNA follows: TGTGCCAGCAGTTTTCAACCGGGACAGGGTACGACTAGATATGGCTACACCTTC. Its protein product is CASSFQPGQGTTRYGYTF.